A selection of T cell receptor beta chains follows, all from one sample in a study of vaccination and CD4 T cells after COVID-19. TCRdb recomputed calls from the PCR reads with MiXCR, one row per CDR3 protein. The table includes about 24,000 distinct CDR3 sequences, approximately 51% detected once. Sequenced here: CD4+ T cells from blood, sampled before SARS-CoV-2 vaccination. These receptors were collected from a human donor who had recovered from COVID-19. CDR3s include the opening cysteine and the closing phenylalanine or tryptophan. Fields, in order: CDR3 protein, CDR3 DNA, J gene, D gene, clone size, V gene. The D gene is left open where the match is weak. Only some rows state a clone size, as once, few, many or a class for expanded clones.

CASSPKAGTGLGQPQHF | TGTGCCAGCAGCCCGAAAGCCGGGACAGGGCTCGGTCAGCCCCAGCATTTT | TRBJ1-5 | TRBD1 | few | TRBV7-2
CASSELDGMETQYF | TGTGCCAGCAGTGAATTGGACGGAATGGAGACCCAGTACTTC | TRBJ2-5 | . | . | TRBV6-1
CATSDNRPTSGRTYNEQFF | TGTGCCACCAGTGACAATAGACCTACTAGCGGGAGGACCTACAATGAGCAGTTCTTC | TRBJ2-1 | TRBD2 | . | TRBV24-1
CAISDPGLTNNEQFF | TGTGCCATCAGTGACCCGGGACTAACAAACAATGAGCAGTTCTTC | TRBJ2-1 | TRBD2 | . | TRBV10-3
CASSPFPRGRDEQYF | TGTGCCAGCAGCCCCTTTCCCCGGGGCCGCGACGAGCAGTACTTC | TRBJ2-7 | . | few | TRBV7-2
CASSALPARTDINTEAFF | TGTGCCAGCAGTGCCCTCCCGGCACGGACAGATATTAACACTGAAGCTTTCTTT | TRBJ1-1 | . | . | TRBV6-4
CASSDNRPDVWPQHF | TGTGCCAGCAGTGACAATAGACCGGACGTGTGGCCCCAGCATTTT | TRBJ1-5 | . | few | TRBV6-2/TRBV6-3
CAISESGTDKQFF | TGTGCCATCAGTGAATCAGGGACAGATAAGCAGTTCTTC | TRBJ2-1 | TRBD1 | . | TRBV10-3
CASAPGQGSDEQYF | TGCGCCAGCGCCCCGGGACAGGGGTCCGACGAGCAGTACTTC | TRBJ2-7 | TRBD1 | . | TRBV5-1
CASSLERQGYGYTF | TGTGCCAGCAGCTTAGAGCGACAGGGCTATGGCTACACCTTC | TRBJ1-2 | TRBD1 | . | TRBV7-2
CASSFTSGRAQYF | TGTGCCAGCAGCTTTACTAGCGGGAGGGCCCAGTACTTC | TRBJ2-5 | TRBD2 | . | TRBV7-8
CASSYPGGGSYEQYF | TGTGCCAGCAGTTACCCTGGCGGGGGCTCCTACGAGCAGTACTTC | TRBJ2-7 | TRBD2 | few | TRBV6-5
CASSQPETYNSPLHF | TGTGCCAGCAGCCAACCGGAGACCTATAATTCACCCCTCCACTTT | TRBJ1-6 | . | . | TRBV7-8
CASSLAGRDQETQYF | TGTGCTAGCAGCTTAGCGGGGAGGGACCAAGAGACCCAGTACTTC | TRBJ2-5 | TRBD2 | few | TRBV7-7
CASSEGQGNTGELFF | TGTGCCAGCAGTGAAGGACAGGGAAACACCGGGGAGCTGTTTTTT | TRBJ2-2 | TRBD1 | . | TRBV6-4
CASSPTGEGETQYF | TGTGCCAGCAGCCCTACAGGGGAAGGAGAGACCCAGTACTTC | TRBJ2-5 | TRBD1 | few | TRBV6-2/TRBV6-3
CSAPGLGYNEQFF | TGCAGTGCCCCCGGACTAGGGTACAATGAGCAGTTCTTC | TRBJ2-1 | TRBD2 | few | TRBV20-1
CASERVMNTEAFF | TGTGCCAGTGAGAGGGTCATGAACACTGAAGCTTTCTTT | TRBJ1-1 | . | . | TRBV2
CASSSHSRGGNTIYF | TGTGCCAGCAGTTCCCATTCCAGGGGAGGAAACACCATATATTTT | TRBJ1-3 | . | . | TRBV27
CAADSGRDTGELFF | TGTGCCGCCGACAGCGGGAGAGACACCGGGGAGCTGTTTTTT | TRBJ2-2 | TRBD2 | few | TRBV19
CASSPGTYEQYF | TGTGCCAGCTCCCCAGGAACCTACGAGCAGTACTTC | TRBJ2-7 | . | . | TRBV5-4
CASSIMVAGELFF | TGTGCCAGTAGTATAATGGTAGCCGGGGAGCTGTTTTTT | TRBJ2-2 | . | . | TRBV19
CASSWDPQGADTQYF | TGTGCCAGCAGCTGGGACCCACAGGGGGCGGATACGCAGTATTTT | TRBJ2-3 | TRBD1 | . | TRBV7-9
CASSPGRGGELFF | TGTGCCAGCAGCCCGGGGAGGGGCGGGGAGCTGTTTTTT | TRBJ2-2 | TRBD2 | . | TRBV5-4
CASSYSSGLAGGSYEQYF | TGTGCCAGCAGTTACTCGAGTGGGCTAGCGGGAGGCTCCTACGAGCAGTACTTC | TRBJ2-7 | TRBD2 | . | TRBV6-5
CASSFNLWGPYEQYF | TGTGCCAGCAGTTTCAATCTTTGGGGCCCCTACGAGCAGTACTTC | TRBJ2-7 | . | . | TRBV27
CASSIGGGSNEQFF | TGTGCCAGTAGTATTGGGGGCGGGAGCAATGAGCAGTTCTTC | TRBJ2-1 | . | . | TRBV19
CASSYWENGNQPQHF | TGTGCCAGCAGTTATTGGGAGAATGGCAATCAGCCCCAGCATTTT | TRBJ1-5 | . | . | TRBV6-2/TRBV6-3
CASGRPGVGYTF | TGTGCCAGCGGACGACCAGGGGTAGGCTACACCTTC | TRBJ1-2 | . | . | TRBV28
CASSIGTGGSNQPQHF | TGTGCCAGTAGTATTGGGACAGGGGGAAGCAATCAGCCCCAGCATTTT | TRBJ1-5 | TRBD1 | few | TRBV19
CASSLPQSNQPQHF | TGTGCCAGCAGTTTACCCCAGAGCAATCAGCCCCAGCATTTT | TRBJ1-5 | . | . | TRBV28
CASRKSGFTHNEQFF | TGTGCCAGTAGAAAGAGCGGGTTCACCCACAATGAGCAGTTCTTC | TRBJ2-1 | . | . | TRBV19
CSARGGGTRQETQYF | TGCAGTGCTAGAGGAGGGGGTACGAGGCAAGAGACCCAGTACTTC | TRBJ2-5 | . | . | TRBV20-1
CASMGQANSPLHF | TGTGCCAGCATGGGACAGGCTAATTCACCCCTCCACTTT | TRBJ1-6 | TRBD1 | few | TRBV28
CASTRTANTGELFF | TGTGCCAGCACACGGACAGCGAACACCGGGGAGCTGTTTTTT | TRBJ2-2 | . | . | TRBV6-1
CASSGQRGETQYF | TGTGCCAGCAGCGGACAGCGCGGGGAGACCCAGTACTTC | TRBJ2-5 | . | once | TRBV28
CASSYSNRNLNYGYTF | TGTGCCAGCAGTTACTCGAACAGGAACCTAAACTATGGCTACACCTTC | TRBJ1-2 | . | few | TRBV6-2/TRBV6-3
CASSLLAGTSGYYEQYF | TGTGCCAGCAGCTTATTGGCCGGGACTAGCGGGTACTACGAGCAGTACTTC | TRBJ2-7 | TRBD2 | few | TRBV7-6
CASSLVGGRDTEAFF | TGTGCCAGCAGCTTAGTAGGGGGCCGAGACACTGAAGCTTTCTTT | TRBJ1-1 | TRBD1 | . | TRBV5-4
CSAGWGVTSSTDTQYF | TGCAGTGCTGGATGGGGGGTGACCTCTAGCACAGATACGCAGTATTTT | TRBJ2-3 | . | . | TRBV20-1
CASSSTGSGRRDSYGYTF | TGTGCCAGCAGCAGTACGGGGTCAGGGAGGAGGGACTCCTATGGCTACACCTTC | TRBJ1-2 | . | few | TRBV6-2/TRBV6-3
CSAEGGLAGGRYEQYF | TGCAGTGCCGAAGGCGGACTAGCGGGAGGGCGGTACGAGCAGTACTTC | TRBJ2-7 | TRBD2 | few | TRBV20-1
CASSPRGQATADTQYF | TGTGCCAGCTCACCCCGGGGACAGGCTACGGCAGATACGCAGTATTTT | TRBJ2-3 | TRBD1 | once | TRBV18
CASSWGPSGGGKTQYF | TGTGCCAGCAGCTGGGGGCCTAGCGGAGGAGGAAAGACCCAGTACTTC | TRBJ2-5 | . | . | TRBV7-2
CASDPSNEQFF | TGTGCCAGTGACCCCTCCAATGAGCAGTTCTTC | TRBJ2-1 | . | . | TRBV28
CASSSSDRNQPQHF | . | TRBJ1-5 | . | . | TRBV27
CASSYSGARGYTF | TGTGCCAGCAGTTATTCGGGGGCTCGTGGCTACACCTTC | TRBJ1-2 | . | . | TRBV28
CASSYNSEAFF | TGTGCCAGCAGTTACAACAGTGAAGCTTTCTTT | TRBJ1-1 | . | few | TRBV6-5
CSIVAGVRYNEQFF | TGCAGTATCGTAGCGGGAGTTCGATACAATGAGCAGTTCTTC | TRBJ2-1 | TRBD2 | few | TRBV20-1
CASSVSMTSGHNEQFF | TGTGCCAGCAGCGTAAGCATGACTAGCGGTCACAATGAGCAGTTCTTC | TRBJ2-1 | TRBD2 | . | TRBV9
CASSLHPISNQPQHF | TGTGCCAGCAGCTTGCATCCGATAAGCAATCAGCCCCAGCATTTT | TRBJ1-5 | . | . | TRBV7-2